One and the same sample provided the 16 T cell receptor beta chains below, sequenced in a study of blood T cell repertoires in COVID-19. Repertoires were generated with immunoSEQ multiplex PCR, while TCRdb's copy carries only in-frame clones and drops some. Of about 18,000 clones listed, approximately 88% are singletons. The sample comprised PBMCs or T cells enriched from blood (not recorded which). Receptors originate from a woman under 40 who had recovered from COVID-19.

The chain couples TRBV5-8 to TRBJ1-6, with 7 positions matching TRBD1. This CDR3 spans 19 amino acids. V trimming: 0 bases; J trimming: 0 bases; junction bases outside the gene matches: 9. CDR1 and CDR2 from the germline V gene are SGHTS and YDEGEE. CDR3 DNA: TGTGCCAGCAGCTTGGTGGAGGGGGCTGCGAGCTCCTATAATTCACCCCTCCACTTT. Translation gives CASSLVEGAASSYNSPLHF.

This clone was seen more than once but under ten times. V gene TRBV15 combines with J gene TRBJ1-5; weak D call: TRBD1 (5 bases). This CDR3 is built from 15 residues. Trimming cost V 0 bases and J 5 bases, with 11 bases left between them. CDR1 is LNHNV, CDR2 YYDKDF, per germline (reference sequence). The CDR3 DNA reads as TGTGCCACCAGCAGAGATCGAAGGGGTGATCAGCCCCAGCATTTT. Protein sequence: CATSRDRRGDQPQHF.

The rearrangement links TRBV5-1 to TRBJ2-5; TRBD2 might be the D (6 bases). This CDR3 contains 12 residues. V gave up 7 bases and J gave up 0 bases, with 7 bases separating them. Germline loops: CDR1 SGHRS, CDR2 YFSETQ. The CDR3 bases are TGCGCCAGCCGGGGGTACCAAGAGACCCAGTACTTC. Translating it yields CASRGYQETQYF.

The gene calls are TRBV6-5 and TRBJ2-1; D unclear. The germline V gene encodes CDR1 MNHEY and CDR2 SVGAGI. V lost 2 bases and J lost 7, with 15 bases in between. The CDR3 loop spans 15 amino acids. CDR3 coding DNA: TGTGCCAGCAGTTACGGATTGGGCAGGATGAATGAGCAGTTCTTC. This sequence encodes CASSYGLGRMNEQFF.

The chain has TRBV23-1 and TRBJ1-6; D is ambiguous. TRBV23-1 falls under the ORF class, with uncertain function. The V and J ends lost 8 bases and 4 bases respectively, with 18 bases between them. The CDR3 totals 16 residues. Here the CDR3 reads CASPRPRLLYNSPLHF. The CDR3 region has the DNA TGCGCCAGCCCCAGGCCCCGTCTTTTATATAATTCACCCCTCCACTTT.

This clone was seen a handful of times. The rearrangement links TRBV5-4 to TRBJ2-3, with D tentatively TRBD2 (7 bases). The CDR3 contains 15 residues. The germline V and J ends were trimmed by 4 bases and 4 bases, with 16 bases remaining between them. The germline gives CDR1 SGHNT, CDR2 YYREEE (reference sequence). In DNA form, the CDR3 reads TGTGCCAGCAGCGTGGGGGGGGGCAGTGCAGATACGCAGTATTTT. Protein: CASSVGGGSADTQYF.

V gene TRBV7-6 combines with J gene TRBJ1-1; D ambiguous. This CDR3 is built from 14 residues. V was pared by 1 base and J by 4 bases, with 10 bases between. The V gene's germline CDR1 is SGHVS and CDR2 FNYEAQ. The CDR3 DNA is TGTGCCAGCAGCTTAGAGTGGGGAGCCACTGAAGCTTTCTTT. Its protein is CASSLEWGATEAFF.

This sequence joins TRBV29-1 and TRBJ2-1, with TRBD2 matching 10 bases. CDR3 length: 15 residues. Germline V gene data show CDR1 as SQVTM and CDR2 as ANQGSEA. Unmatched junction bases numbered 0, after V lost 1 base and J lost 0 bases. This chain's CDR3 is CSVEGTSGSYNEQFF. As DNA, the CDR3 is TGCAGCGTTGAAGGGACTAGCGGCTCCTACAATGAGCAGTTCTTC.

This clone has just a few counts. J is TRBJ2-3 and V is TRBV11-3; 15 bases align to TRBD2. Germline-derived CDR1 and CDR2 are SGHNT and YENEEA. The V gene end was trimmed by 5 bases and the J gene end by 0 bases; junction bases not matched to a gene: 3. CDR3 size: 17 residues. The CDR3 DNA reads as TGTGCCAGCAGCCGGGGGACTAGCGGGGGGAGCACAGATACGCAGTATTTT. Translating gives CASSRGTSGGSTDTQYF. The full variable domain, its missing parts supplied by reference TRBV11-3 and TRBJ2-3, is EAGVVQSPRYKIIEKKQPVAFWCNPISGHNTLYWYLQNLGQGPELLIRYENEEAVDDSQLPKDRFSAERLKGVDSTLKIQPAELGDSAVYLCASSRGTSGGSTDTQYFGPGTRLTVL.

The chain combines TRBV21-1 with TRBJ2-4; the table's D gene call, TRBD1, was not cross checked with the DNA. TRBV21-1 is recorded as a pseudogene. The CDR3 consists of 15 residues. The CDR3: CASTGVVGPLNIQYF. CDR3 bases: TGTGCCAGCACCGGTGTCGTTGGGCCACTAAACATTCAGTACTTC.

This chain uses TRBV6-5 with TRBJ2-2; 7 nucleotides align to TRBD1. The CDR3 totals 14 residues. Losses at the gene ends were 9 bases for V and 2 bases for J; bases not matched to a gene: 6. CDR1 and CDR2 (germline): MNHEY, SVGAGI. CDR3 in DNA: TGTGCCAGTACGGGACAGCTTAACACCGGGGAGCTGTTTTTT. It specifies CASTGQLNTGELFF.

The chain employs TRBV30 and TRBJ1-1; D ambiguous. This CDR3 region has 14 residues. CDR1 GTSNPN and CDR2 SVGIG come from the germline V gene (reference sequence). The V and J ends lost 5 bases and 1 base respectively, with 14 bases between them. CDR3 sequence reads: CAWRRWEGNTEAFF. The CDR3 coding sequence is TGTGCCTGGCGCCGGTGGGAGGGGAACACTGAAGCTTTCTTT.

This chain uses TRBV7-3 with TRBJ2-3; TRBD1 agrees at 9 bases. This CDR3 comprises 15 residues. V lost 5 bases to trimming and J lost 4 bases; unmatched junction nucleotides: 7. Germline CDR1 and CDR2: SGHTA and FQGTGA. CDR3 loop: CASSGAQGAADTQYF. CDR3 nucleotide sequence: TGTGCCAGCAGCGGAGCACAGGGGGCCGCAGATACGCAGTATTTT.

The chain employs TRBV4-2 and TRBJ2-5; 8 positions agree with TRBD2. The germline gives CDR1 LGHNA, CDR2 YNFKEQ. The CDR3 covers 17 residues. Unmatched junction bases numbered 10, after V lost 1 base and J lost 3 bases. The CDR3 sequence is CASSQGIGGADKETQYF. CDR3 coding DNA: TGTGCCAGCAGCCAAGGAATCGGGGGGGCCGATAAAGAGACCCAGTACTTC.

The sample holds a few counts of this clone. The CDR3: CASSVSRVSYGYTF. The CDR3 nucleotides read TGTGCCAGCAGTGTGTCCAGGGTGAGCTATGGCTACACCTTC. The chain is built from TRBV5-6 and TRBJ1-2, with TRBD1 as a possible D gene (5 bases). The CDR3 has 14 amino acids. CDR1 SGHDT and CDR2 YYEEEE come from the germline V gene. Trimming removed 5 bases at V and 4 bases at J, with 15 bases between.

This clone has just one count. This sequence joins TRBV28 and TRBJ1-4, with 9 bases identical to TRBD1. The V gene end was trimmed by 4 bases and the J gene end by 8 bases; junction bases not matched to a gene: 5. CDR3 length: 14 amino acids. Germline V CDR1 and CDR2: MDHEN, SYDVKM. The CDR3 sequence: CASSSGQGSEKLFF. CDR3 DNA sequence: TGTGCCAGCAGTTCGGGACAGGGATCAGAAAAACTGTTTTTT. The whole variable domain, filled in from reference TRBV28 and TRBJ1-4, reads DVKVTQSSRYLVKRTGEKVFLECVQDMDHENMFWYRQDPGLGLRLIYFSYDVKMKEKGDIPEGYSVSREKKERFSLILESASTNQTSMYLCASSSGQGSEKLFFGSGTQLSVL.